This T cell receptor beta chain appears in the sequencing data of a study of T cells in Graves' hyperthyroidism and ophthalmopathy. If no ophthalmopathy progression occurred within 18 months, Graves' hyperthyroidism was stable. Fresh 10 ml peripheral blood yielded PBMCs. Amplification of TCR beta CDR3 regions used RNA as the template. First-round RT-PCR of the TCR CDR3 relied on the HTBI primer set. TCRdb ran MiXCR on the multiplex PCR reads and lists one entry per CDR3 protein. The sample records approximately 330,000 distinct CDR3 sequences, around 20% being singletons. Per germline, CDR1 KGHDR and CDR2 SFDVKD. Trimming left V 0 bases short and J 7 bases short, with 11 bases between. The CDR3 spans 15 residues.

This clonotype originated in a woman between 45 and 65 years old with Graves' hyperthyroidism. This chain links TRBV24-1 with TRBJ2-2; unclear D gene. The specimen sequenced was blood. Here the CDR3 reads CATSDLYSSGGELFF. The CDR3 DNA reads TGTGCCACCAGTGATTTGTACAGTTCGGGCGGGGAGCTGTTTTTT.